One sample yielded the 4 T cell receptor beta chains listed below, sequenced in a study of T cell responses to AZD1222 COVID-19 vaccine. Profiling relied on immunoSEQ multiplex PCR, and the TCRdb table lists in-frame clones only, not all of them. The table includes approximately 150,000 clones, just over 90% detected once. Sequenced material: peripheral blood, taken on day 0 of MenACWY control vaccination. The receptor source for this set is an adult in good health.

The chain carries TRBV11-3 and TRBJ2-7, with TRBD2 identical over 9 bases. CDR3 length equals 16 residues. The V segment lost 2 bases and the J segment 5 bases; nucleotides outside the gene matches: 10. Looked up from germline, CDR1 is SGHNT and CDR2 is YENEEA. CDR3 bases: TGTGCCAGCAGCTTAATGCCGGCTAGCGGGACTAACGAGCAGTACTTC. Translation gives CASSLMPASGTNEQYF.

This clone was detected only a few times. V gene TRBV30 combines with J gene TRBJ1-2; perhaps TRBD1 as D (5 bases). This CDR3 is 13 amino acids long. CDR1 is GTSNPN and CDR2 is SVGIG in the germline V gene (reference sequence). Trimming left V 3 bases short and J 8 bases short, with 16 bases between. The CDR3 is CAWRGGGLDGYTF. The CDR3 coding sequence is TGTGCCTGGAGGGGGGGAGGGTTGGACGGCTACACCTTC.

The genes are TRBV27 and TRBJ2-1; TRBD2 matches 8 bases. The CDR3 consists of 17 residues. V was clipped by 5 bases and J by 4 bases; unmatched bases: 13. The germline V gene has CDR1 MNHEY and CDR2 SMNVEV (reference sequence). The CDR3: CASSPRGGGWLYNEQFF. The CDR3 DNA reads as TGTGCCAGCAGTCCCCGGGGGGGCGGGTGGCTTTACAATGAGCAGTTCTTC.

V gene TRBV25-1 combines with J gene TRBJ1-3; D remains ambiguous. The CDR3 runs to 11 residues. Deletions cut 7 bases from V and 4 bases from J, with 5 bases between. The germline V gene has CDR1 MGHDK and CDR2 SYGVNS. CDR3 DNA sequence: TGTGCCAGCAAGCTCGGAAACACCATATATTTT. Protein sequence: CASKLGNTIYF.